This T cell receptor (beta chain) was recovered during a study of regulatory T cells in long-lasting Graves disease. Whole-study findings and limits: Limited sample numbers may have lowered accuracy.

iRepertoire HTBI primers and Arm-PCR of CDR3 regions built TCR beta libraries. TCRdb reanalysed the multiplex PCR reads using MiXCR and keeps one entry per CDR3 protein. Of 600,000 to 850,000 distinct CDR3 sequences listed, about 32% are singletons. Time point here: persistent/refractory GD, antithyroid drugs over 5 years with positive TRAb. TCR sequences were obtained from RNA taken from PBMCs. EDTA tubes were used for drawing roughly 9 milliliters of peripheral blood. The table lists this clonotype with many counts. The antigen remains undetermined. With V trimmed by 6 bases and J by 0 bases, 7 bases remained unmatched. Germline V gene data show CDR1 as MNHEY and CDR2 as SMNVEV (reference sequence). CDR3 length: 15 residues.

The sequencing used peripheral blood mononuclear cells (PBMCs), collected when the disease was refractory, from a patient treated with antithyroid drugs. The receptor's source is a female donor with Graves disease. The rearrangement uses TRBV27 and TRBJ1-1, with 7 bases lining up with TRBD1. DNA for the CDR3: TGTGCCAGCAGACCCATGGGACAGTTGAACACTGAAGCTTTCTTT. Encoded protein: CASRPMGQLNTEAFF.